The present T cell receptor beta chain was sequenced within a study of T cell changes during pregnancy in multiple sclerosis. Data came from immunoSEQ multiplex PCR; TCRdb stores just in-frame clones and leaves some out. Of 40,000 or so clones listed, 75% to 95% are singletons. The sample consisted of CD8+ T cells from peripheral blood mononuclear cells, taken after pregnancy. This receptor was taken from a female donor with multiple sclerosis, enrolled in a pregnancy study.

CDR3 sequence reads: CASSLGLAGAYNEQFF. The DNA for the CDR3 is TGTGCCAGCAGCTTGGGACTAGCGGGGGCGTACAATGAGCAGTTCTTC. The V and J genes are TRBV7-3 and TRBJ2-1; 14 bases align to TRBD2. The CDR3 consists of 16 residues. Germline assignment: CDR1 SGHTA and CDR2 FQGTGA. The V gene end was trimmed by 3 bases and the J gene end by 4 bases; junction bases not matched to a gene: 2. The complete variable domain, with remaining parts taken from reference TRBV7-3 and TRBJ2-1, reads GAGVSQTPSNKVTEKGKYVELRCDPISGHTALYWYRQSLGQGPEFLIYFQGTGAADDSGLPNDRFFAVRPEGSVSTLKIQRTERGDSAVYLCASSLGLAGAYNEQFFGPGTRLTVL.